This T cell receptor beta chain was sequenced in a study of blood T cell repertoires in COVID-19. Study context: Both acute and convalescent COVID-19 samples were obtained from the United States, Italy and Spain. Nucleic acid was either cDNA or gDNA, and it came from T cells, B-cell-depleted T cells, or PBMCs.

As originally analysed: Nucleated cell counts were estimated from reference gene primer amplification. The assay was immunoSEQ multiplex PCR, and TCRdb's table has in-frame clones only and misses some. V and J calls plus clone size are reproduced from that table; the DNA served to infer D and trimming. Seen here are under 350,000 clones, approximately 90% observed once, and the top ten hold around 4.4%. CDR3 size: 13 residues. V was pared by 5 bases and J by 8 bases, with 7 bases of the junction left unmatched. Germline V gene data show CDR1 as MNHEY and CDR2 as SMNVEV (reference sequence). The TCR comes from a man aged 35 to 55 with acute or convalescent COVID-19. The sample taken for sequencing was peripheral blood. The chain couples TRBV27 to TRBJ1-1, with 8 bases lining up with TRBD1. In DNA form, the CDR3 reads TGTGCCAGCAGTCCTTGGACAGGGAGGGAAGCTTTCTTT. It codes for CASSPWTGREAFF.